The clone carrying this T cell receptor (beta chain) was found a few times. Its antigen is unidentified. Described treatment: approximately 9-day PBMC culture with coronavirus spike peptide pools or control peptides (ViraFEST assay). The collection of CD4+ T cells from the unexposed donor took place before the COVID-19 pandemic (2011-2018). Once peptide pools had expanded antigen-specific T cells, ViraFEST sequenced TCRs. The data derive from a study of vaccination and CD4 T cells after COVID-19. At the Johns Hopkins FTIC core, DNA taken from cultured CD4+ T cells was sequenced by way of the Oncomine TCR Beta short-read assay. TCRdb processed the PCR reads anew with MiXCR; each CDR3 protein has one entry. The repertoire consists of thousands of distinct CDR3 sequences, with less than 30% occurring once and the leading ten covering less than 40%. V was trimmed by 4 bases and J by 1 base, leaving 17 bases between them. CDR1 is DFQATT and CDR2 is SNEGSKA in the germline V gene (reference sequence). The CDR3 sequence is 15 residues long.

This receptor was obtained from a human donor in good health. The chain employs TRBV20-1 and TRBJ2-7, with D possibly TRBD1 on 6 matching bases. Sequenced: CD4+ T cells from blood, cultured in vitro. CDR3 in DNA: TGCAGTGCTACGTCATTGGGACATTCTTCCTACGAGCAGTACTTC. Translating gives CSATSLGHSSYEQYF.